Following are 18 T cell receptor beta chains from one sample sequenced in a study of T cells in localized non-small cell lung cancer. Here immunoSEQ multiplex PCR was the method, and the copy in TCRdb shows in-frame clones only, minus some. This table has 30,000 to 35,000 clones, 88% appearing once. Material: peripheral blood, obtained before any cancer treatment. The source of these receptors is a woman aged 40-69 years with stage I lung adenocarcinoma.

This chain uses TRBV5-1 with TRBJ1-2, with D perhaps TRBD1 (6 bases). Deletions cut 0 bases from V and 1 base from J, with 16 bases between. Germline-derived CDR1 and CDR2 are SGHRS and YFSETQ. The CDR3 is 17 residues long. The CDR3 loop reads CASSLEGGRYDNYGYTF. In nucleotides, the CDR3 is TGCGCCAGCAGCTTGGAGGGGGGCCGATATGATAACTATGGCTACACCTTC.

The gene calls are TRBV6-1 and TRBJ2-1, with D hard to call. CDR1 and CDR2 from the germline V gene are MNHNS and SASEGT. The CDR3 sequence is 12 residues long. The V end was cut by 4 bases, the J end by 8 bases, with 9 bases between. Here the CDR3 reads CASSANLDEQFF. The CDR3 nucleotides read TGTGCCAGCAGTGCCAATTTGGATGAGCAGTTCTTC.

With respect to this clone: A junction end diverges from the germline sequence, so it may reflect a read error. This chain uses TRBV5-4 with TRBJ2-1; D unclear. Germline V gene data show CDR1 as SGHNT and CDR2 as YYREEE (reference sequence). This CDR3 is 13 amino acids long. The CDR3 is CASSLGSDNEQFF. CDR3 coding DNA: TGTGCCAGCAGCTTGGGCTCCGACAATGAGCAGTTCTTC.

The rearrangement joins TRBV12-2 to TRBJ2-5; the table gives TRBD1 as D, unverified against the DNA. TRBV12-2 is tagged as a pseudogene. The CDR3 sequence is 20 residues long. This chain's CDR3 is CASRLVSLRWPGPRQETQYF. The CDR3 DNA is TGTGCAAGTCGCTTAGTTTCTCTTAGGTGGCCAGGGCCCCGCCAAGAGACCCAGTACTTC.

The V and J genes are TRBV5-1 and TRBJ2-7; D gene uncertain. The CDR3 extends over 16 amino acids. Germline-derived CDR1 and CDR2 are SGHRS and YFSETQ. The V and J ends lost 0 bases and 9 bases respectively, with 22 bases between them. The CDR3 spells CASSLVLRSSLRAQYF. CDR3 bases: TGCGCCAGCAGCTTGGTTCTCAGAAGCTCCCTACGAGCGCAGTACTTC.

The genes are TRBV5-1 and TRBJ1-3; 7 bases line up with TRBD1. CDR3 length: 15 amino acids. Germline V gene sequence: CDR1 SGHRS, CDR2 YFSETQ. Trimming took 4 bases from V and 2 from J; bases not matched to a gene: 6. This CDR3 reads CASSPQGRTGNTIYF. The CDR3, as DNA: TGCGCCAGCAGCCCACAGGGGAGAACTGGAAACACCATATATTTT.

This rearrangement joins TRBV5-3 to TRBJ2-3; the match to TRBD1 covers 7 bases. TRBV5-3 is an open reading frame, and its role is uncertain. The CDR3 length is 16 residues. V dropped 1 base and J dropped 3; count of bases not matched to a gene: 8. In DNA, the CDR3 is TGTGCCAGAAGCTTGCCTACAGGGGTTATGACAGATACGCAGTATTTT. Translation gives CARSLPTGVMTDTQYF.

This clone was recorded only once. The chain is built from TRBV11-2 and TRBJ2-3, with a possible D match to TRBD1 (6 bases). Per germline, CDR1 SGHAT and CDR2 FQNNGV. This CDR3 has 13 amino acids. Trimming pared 5 bases from V and 5 bases from J, leaving 11 bases between. The CDR3 DNA is TGTGCCAGCAGCCTGGGGGCGGGAGATACGCAGTATTTT. It specifies CASSLGAGDTQYF.

CDR3 in DNA: TGTGCCAGTTTCCGACGGGGGGAATCCTACAATGAGCAGTTCTTC. This gives the protein CASFRRGESYNEQFF. The rearrangement joins TRBV6-5 to TRBJ2-1, with TRBD2 identical over 7 bases. With 9 bases clipped from V and 1 base from J, the junction kept 9 bases outside the gene matches. The germline CDR1 and CDR2 sequences are MNHEY and SVGAGI. The CDR3 length is 15 residues.

This chain's CDR3 is CASSQGPGASRSGNTIYF. CDR3 bases: TGCGCCAGCAGCCAAGGGCCAGGAGCTTCCCGCTCTGGAAACACCATATATTTT. V and J are TRBV4-3 and TRBJ1-3, with D unresolved. The CDR3 totals 18 residues. Germline V gives CDR1 LGHNA, CDR2 YSLEER. Trimming took 1 base from V and 0 from J, leaving 16 bases between them.

V usage is TRBV5-6 and J usage is TRBJ2-7, with a tentative D call TRBD2 (6 bases). Germline CDR1 SGHDT, CDR2 YYEEEE. V gave up 5 bases and J gave up 0 bases, with 15 bases separating them. This CDR3 has 15 amino acids. CDR3 sequence: CASRAGLTSSYEQYF. The CDR3 DNA is TGTGCCAGCAGGGCGGGACTCACAAGCTCCTACGAGCAGTACTTC.

The genes are TRBV18 and TRBJ2-1; TRBD1 aligns across 11 bases. Looked up from germline, CDR1 is KGHSH and CDR2 is LQKENI. The CDR3 is made up of 14 amino acids. J gave up 9 bases and V 8 bases, and 9 bases lay outside the gene matches. The CDR3 protein is CASVPGQGAFEQFF. The DNA of the CDR3 is TGTGCCAGCGTACCCGGACAGGGGGCGTTTGAGCAGTTCTTC.

The chain recombines TRBV9 with TRBJ2-7; 10 nucleotides match TRBD2. V was pared by 4 bases and J by 2 bases, with 6 bases of the junction left unmatched. The CDR3 runs 15 residues. Germline CDR1 SGDLS, CDR2 YYNGEE. CDR3 protein: CASSLSGGAPYEQYF. CDR3 sequence (DNA): TGTGCCAGCAGCTTAAGCGGGGGGGCCCCCTACGAGCAGTACTTC. The full variable domain, in which reference TRBV9 and TRBJ2-7 provide the parts outside the CDR3, is DSGVTQTPKHLITATGQRVTLRCSPRSGDLSVYWYQQSLDQGLQFLIQYYNGEERAKGNILERFSAQQFPDLHSELNLSSLELGDSALYFCASSLSGGAPYEQYFGPGTRLTVT.

The genes are TRBV5-1 and TRBJ1-1, with D unclear. The CDR3 contains 14 residues. CDR1 is SGHRS, CDR2 YFSETQ, per germline. V was shortened by 5 bases and J by 3 bases, with 14 bases between the two germline ends. The CDR3 spells CASSLGQIYTEAFF. CDR3 sequence (DNA): TGCGCCAGCAGTCTCGGCCAAATTTACACTGAAGCTTTCTTT.

This clone was counted a single time. This chain uses TRBV10-3 with TRBJ2-7; 7 bases align to TRBD2. The germline V gene encodes CDR1 ENHRY and CDR2 SYGVKD. This CDR3 contains 12 residues. With 3 bases clipped from V and 7 bases from J, the junction kept 3 bases outside the gene matches. CDR3 region: CAISDRAGEQYF. DNA of the CDR3: TGTGCCATCAGTGACAGAGCGGGAGAGCAGTACTTC.

V usage is TRBV27 and J usage is TRBJ1-5; D is unresolved. The germline CDR1 and CDR2 sequences are MNHEY and SMNVEV (reference sequence). Trimming stripped 3 bases from V and 1 base from J, with 7 bases between. CDR3 length equals 14 residues. CDR3 nucleotides: TGTGCCAGCAGTTTTCTCGGGAGCAATCAGCCCCAGCATTTT. This sequence encodes CASSFLGSNQPQHF.

The rearrangement uses TRBV11-2 and TRBJ2-1, with 12 bases identical to TRBD2. The J segment lost 4 bases and the V segment lost 5 bases, leaving 3 bases of the junction unmatched. CDR1 is SGHAT, CDR2 FQNNGV, per germline. The CDR3 extends over 15 amino acids. CDR3 residues: CASSLLAGGYNEQFF. The CDR3 DNA reads TGTGCCAGCAGCCTTCTAGCGGGGGGGTACAATGAGCAGTTCTTC.

This chain links TRBV4-2 with TRBJ1-5; D is possibly TRBD1 (5 bases). CDR3 length: 18 residues. V was cut by 5 bases and J by 1 base, with 21 bases left in between. Germline V gene sequence: CDR1 LGHNA, CDR2 YNFKEQ. The CDR3 DNA follows: TGTGCCAGCAGCTACCGGGACCCTATCCCCAGGAGCAATCAGCCCCAGCATTTT. Translated, it gives CASSYRDPIPRSNQPQHF.